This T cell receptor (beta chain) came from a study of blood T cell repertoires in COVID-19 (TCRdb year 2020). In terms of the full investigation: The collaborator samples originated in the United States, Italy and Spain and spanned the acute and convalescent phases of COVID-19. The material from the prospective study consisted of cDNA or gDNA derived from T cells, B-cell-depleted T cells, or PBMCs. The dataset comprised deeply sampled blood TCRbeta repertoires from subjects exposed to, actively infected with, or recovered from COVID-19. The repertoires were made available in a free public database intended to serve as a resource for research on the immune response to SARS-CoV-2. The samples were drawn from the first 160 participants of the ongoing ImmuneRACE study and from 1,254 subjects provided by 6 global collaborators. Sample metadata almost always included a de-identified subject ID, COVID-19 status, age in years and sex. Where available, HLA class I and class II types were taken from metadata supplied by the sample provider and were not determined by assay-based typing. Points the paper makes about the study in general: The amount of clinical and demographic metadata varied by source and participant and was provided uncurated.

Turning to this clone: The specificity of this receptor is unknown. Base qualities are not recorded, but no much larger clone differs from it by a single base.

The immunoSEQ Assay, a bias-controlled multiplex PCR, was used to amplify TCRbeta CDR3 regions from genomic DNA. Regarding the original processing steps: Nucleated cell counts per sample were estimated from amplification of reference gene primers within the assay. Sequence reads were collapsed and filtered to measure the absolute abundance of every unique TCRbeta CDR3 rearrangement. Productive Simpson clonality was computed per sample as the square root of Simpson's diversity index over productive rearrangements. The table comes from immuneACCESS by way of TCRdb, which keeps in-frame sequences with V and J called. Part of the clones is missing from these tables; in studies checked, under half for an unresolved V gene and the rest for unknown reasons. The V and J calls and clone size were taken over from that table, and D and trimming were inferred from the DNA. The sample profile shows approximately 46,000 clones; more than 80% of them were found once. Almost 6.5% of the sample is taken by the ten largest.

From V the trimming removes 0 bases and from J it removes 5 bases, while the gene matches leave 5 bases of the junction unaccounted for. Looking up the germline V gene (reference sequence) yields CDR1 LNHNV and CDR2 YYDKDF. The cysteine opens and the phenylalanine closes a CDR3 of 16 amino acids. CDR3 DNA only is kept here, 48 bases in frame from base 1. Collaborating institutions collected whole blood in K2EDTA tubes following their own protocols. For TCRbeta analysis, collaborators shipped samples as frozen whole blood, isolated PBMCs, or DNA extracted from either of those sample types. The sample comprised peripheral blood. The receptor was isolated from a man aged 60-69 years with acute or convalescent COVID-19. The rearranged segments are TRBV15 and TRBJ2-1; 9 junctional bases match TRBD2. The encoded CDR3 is CATSRDVAGGDNEQFF. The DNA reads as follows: TGTGCCACCAGCAGAGATGTGGCGGGAGGGGACAATGAGCAGTTCTTC.